This section outlines one TCR beta chain sequence together with its context. The sample is drawn from a study of blood T cell repertoires in COVID-19. Whole-study context: There were acute and convalescent COVID-19 samples, and they came from the United States, Italy and Spain. T cells, B-cell-depleted T cells, or PBMCs provided the cDNA or gDNA that served as material.

The CDR3 covers 15 residues. Germline V gene lookup returns CDR1 MGHDK and CDR2 SYGVNS. Trimming cost V 7 bases and J 2 bases, with 18 bases left between them. Per the original data handling: Amplification of reference gene primers provided the estimated nucleated cell counts. The repertoire was sequenced with immunoSEQ multiplex PCR; TCRdb's copy has only in-frame clones and lacks some. Clonal size and the V and J genes are those of that table, whereas D and trimming came from the DNA. The sample has roughly 55,000 clones; roughly four fifths are singletons. This TCR was sampled from a woman aged 55-70 years with acute or convalescent COVID-19. The rearrangement joins TRBV25-1 to TRBJ2-7; tentatively, D is TRBD1 (6 bases). Sequencing input: peripheral blood. DNA of the CDR3: TGTGCCAGCACCCCCGGACAGTTGGCAACCTACGAGCAGTACTTC. Its translation is CASTPGQLATYEQYF.